This TCR beta chain was observed in a study of response to subunit inactivated influenza vaccine. Study observations and caveats: Few new T cells, the authors suggested, are recruited by each seasonal influenza vaccination.

TCRdb independently ran MiXCR on the RT-PCR reads; one entry per CDR3 protein. Of about 700,000 distinct CDR3 sequences in the sample, 15% to 19% were seen once. Trimming at V came to 5 bases and at J to 3 bases, leaving 5 bases not matched to a gene. Germline V gene data show CDR1 as SGHTA and CDR2 as FQGNSA. CDR3 length: 15 residues. This clonotype was counted a few times. The antigen is undetermined. Sequenced here: PBMCs from blood, sampled 12 days after vaccination. This clonotype was sampled from a man aged 45-65 years who received an inactivated influenza vaccine. V and J are TRBV7-2 and TRBJ2-1; 9 bases map to TRBD2. The CDR3 DNA follows: TGTGCCAGCAGCCAAAGCGGGGGGTACTACAATGAGCAGTTCTTC. Protein product: CASSQSGGYYNEQFF.